This T cell receptor beta chain came from a study of Ad26.COV2.S vaccination and SARS-CoV-2 variants (dated by TCRdb to about 2021). Notes on the research overall: Donors in the vaccine arm were drawn from COV1001, a phase I-IIa trial of Ad26.COV2.S in healthy adults that was multicentre, randomized, double-blind and placebo-controlled. Ad26.COV2.S was administered intramuscularly at 5 x 10^10 or 1 x 10^11 viral particles, either as a single shot or as two shots given 56 days apart. The specificity and breadth of SARS-CoV-2-reactive T cell receptors after Ad26.COV2.S vaccination were assessed by TCRbeta repertoire sequencing. A total of approximately 32 samples were included in the TCR-sequenced set, comprising about 20 Ad26.COV2.S vaccine recipients, 5 placebo recipients and 8 SARS-CoV-2 convalescent individuals. Participants in the trial were split at random into five groups of five each, receiving low-dose or high-dose Ad26.COV2.S once or twice, or else placebo on both occasions. Investigators remained blinded to trial group allocation during experiments and outcome assessment.

TCRbeta CDR3 regions were sequenced with the immunoSEQ Assay. After extraction, genomic DNA underwent amplification by bias-controlled multiplex PCR, followed by high-throughput sequencing. Processing in the source paper ran as follows. To quantify the absolute abundance of every unique TCRbeta CDR3 region, sequences were collapsed and filtered. Usable DNA was measured by amplifying reference genes present in all nucleated cells, and TCRbeta template counts were normalized to that usable DNA to estimate T cell fraction. Repertoire TCRs were annotated as SARS-CoV-2-specific when V gene, CDR3 amino acid sequence and J gene were exactly matched to a known reactive TCR set. MIRA supplied the reference SARS-CoV-2 TCR set, which was filtered for enrichment in COVID-19-positive ImmuneCODE repertoires so that public or cross-reactive TCRs were removed. Based on the MIRA antigens, annotated TCRs were further analysed at the level of specific ORF or position within ORF. Breadth was defined as annotated unique rearrangements over total unique productive rearrangements; depth was the summed frequency of those rearrangements. TCR breadth was compared between groups using two-sided Wilcoxon rank-sum tests. Held by TCRdb, this immuneACCESS table contains in-frame sequences only and omits some clones. Under half of the omission traces to an unresolved V gene where checked; the cause of the rest is unknown. V and J calls and clone size are given by that table; D and trimming were obtained from the DNA. The sample includes about 480,000 clones, with around nine tenths observed a single time. The ten top clones hold 9.5% to 15% of the sample.

For this clone: The antigen it recognizes is unknown. The input lacks base qualities; no much larger clone sits a single base away.

The sample's treatment or condition, from its label and the paper: roughly 18 received Ad26.COV2.S at low or high dose, single or two shots; 5 received placebo; per-sample allocation not given. Repertoires of vaccine and placebo recipients were sequenced from samples collected on day 63 after the first injection. In Cohort 1b, 25 or so adults aged 18-55 years were enrolled at a single site in Boston, USA, between 29 July and 7 August 2020. Ad26.COV2.S consisted of a replication-incompetent adenovirus type 26 vector by which a prefusion-stabilized SARS-CoV-2 spike protein from the original Wuhan strain was expressed. The paper as a whole reports these results and caveats: The authors noted that total T cell responses may have been underestimated by the TCR breadth and depth analyses. The study was not powered for comparison of responses between vaccine doses or regimens. Substantial breadth of spike-specific CD8+ and CD4+ T cell responses was reported after vaccination. Comparable non-spike TCR breadth was observed between vaccine and placebo recipients, consistent with only spike being contained in the vaccine. Compared with placebo recipients, Ad26.COV2.S recipients showed higher spike-specific TCR breadth (P = 0.0014).

The sample consisted of peripheral blood, taken in a trial of Ad26.COV2.S vaccine versus placebo. This TCR came from a person between 18 and 60 years old who received the Ad26.COV2.S COVID-19 vaccine or a placebo.

The CDR3 in this case is CASMGPMTYNEQFF. The DNA is as follows: TGTGCCAGCATGGGTCCCATGACCTACAATGAGCAGTTCTTC. The chain couples TRBV7-9 to TRBJ2-1, with no D gene named confidently. The CDR3 sequence holds 14 residues, the cysteine and phenylalanine included. The kept DNA is CDR3 alone, 42 bases in frame from the first base. Via the germline V gene (reference sequence), CDR1 is SEHNR and CDR2 FQNEAQ. The germline ends are 12 bases apart after V is trimmed by 7 bases and J by 2 bases. With the rest looked up from the reference TRBV7-9 and TRBJ2-1 genes rather than sequenced, the full variable domain is DTGVSQNPRHKITKRGQNVTFRCDPISEHNRLYWYRQTLGQGPEFLTYFQNEAQLEKSRLLSDRFSAERPKGSFSTLEIQRTEQGDSAMYLCASMGPMTYNEQFFGPGTRLTVL.